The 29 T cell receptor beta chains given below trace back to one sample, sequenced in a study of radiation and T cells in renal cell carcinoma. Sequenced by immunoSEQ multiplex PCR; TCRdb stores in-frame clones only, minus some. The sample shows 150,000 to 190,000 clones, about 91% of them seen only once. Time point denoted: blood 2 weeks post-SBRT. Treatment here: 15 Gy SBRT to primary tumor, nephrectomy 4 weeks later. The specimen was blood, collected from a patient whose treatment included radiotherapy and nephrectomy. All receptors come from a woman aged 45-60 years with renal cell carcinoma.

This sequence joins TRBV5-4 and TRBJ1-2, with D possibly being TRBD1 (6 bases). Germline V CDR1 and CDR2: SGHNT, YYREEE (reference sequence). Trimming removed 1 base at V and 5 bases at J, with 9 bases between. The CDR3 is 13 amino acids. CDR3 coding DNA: TGTGCCAGCAGCTTGCGACAGGCATATGGCTACACCTTC. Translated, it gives CASSLRQAYGYTF.

In DNA form, the CDR3 reads TGCGCCAGCAGCTTGCGGGGGGACGGGGACGAGCAGTACTTC. Its protein product is CASSLRGDGDEQYF. The chain combines TRBV5-1 with TRBJ2-7, with 7 bases lining up with TRBD2. The V gene's germline CDR1 is SGHRS and CDR2 YFSETQ. The CDR3 runs 14 residues. The junction had 6 bases not matched to a gene; V was cut back by 1 base and J by 5 bases. Looking up the rest from reference TRBV5-1 and TRBJ2-7 gives the full variable domain: KAGVTQTPRYLIKTRGQQVTLSCSPISGHRSVSWYQQTPGQGLQFLFEYFSETQRNKGNFPGRFSGRQFSNSRSEMNVSTLELGDSALYLCASSLRGDGDEQYFGPGTRLTVT.

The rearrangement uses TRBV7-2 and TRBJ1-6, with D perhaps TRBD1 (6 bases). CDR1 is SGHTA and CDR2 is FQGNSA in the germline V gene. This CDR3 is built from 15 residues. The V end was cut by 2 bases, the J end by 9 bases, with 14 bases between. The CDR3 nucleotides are TGTGCCAGCAGCTTACAGGGAAGGGGGATTTCACCCCTCCACTTT. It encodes CASSLQGRGISPLHF.

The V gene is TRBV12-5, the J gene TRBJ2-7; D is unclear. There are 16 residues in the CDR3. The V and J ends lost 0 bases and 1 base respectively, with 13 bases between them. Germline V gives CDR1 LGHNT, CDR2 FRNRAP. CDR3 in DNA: TGTGCTAGTGGTTTGGTAAACGGGCCGCTATCCTACGAGCAGTACTTC. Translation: CASGLVNGPLSYEQYF.

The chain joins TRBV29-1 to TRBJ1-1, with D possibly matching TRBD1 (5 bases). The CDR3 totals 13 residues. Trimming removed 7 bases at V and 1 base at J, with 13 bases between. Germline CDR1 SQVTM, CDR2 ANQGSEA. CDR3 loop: CSASGRTNTEAFF. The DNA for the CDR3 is TGCAGCGCCTCGGGGCGGACGAACACTGAAGCTTTCTTT.

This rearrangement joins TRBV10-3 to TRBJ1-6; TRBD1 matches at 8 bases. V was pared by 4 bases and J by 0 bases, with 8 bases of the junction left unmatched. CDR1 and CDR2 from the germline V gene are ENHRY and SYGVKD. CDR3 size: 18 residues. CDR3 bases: TGTGCCATCAGTGTGGGACAGGCCGAGAGCTCCTATAATTCACCCCTCCACTTT. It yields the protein CAISVGQAESSYNSPLHF.

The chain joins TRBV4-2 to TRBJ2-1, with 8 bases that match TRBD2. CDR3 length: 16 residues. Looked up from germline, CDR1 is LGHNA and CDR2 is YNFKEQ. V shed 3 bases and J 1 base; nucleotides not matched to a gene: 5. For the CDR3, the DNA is TGTGCCAGCAGCCAGGCGCAGCGGGGGTCCTACAATGAGCAGTTCTTC. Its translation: CASSQAQRGSYNEQFF.

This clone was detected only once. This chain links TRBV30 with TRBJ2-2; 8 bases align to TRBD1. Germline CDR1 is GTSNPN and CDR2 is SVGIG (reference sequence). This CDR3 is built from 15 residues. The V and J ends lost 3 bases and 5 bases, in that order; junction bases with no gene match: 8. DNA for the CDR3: TGTGCCTGGAGCTCGACAGGGGTGGAAACCGGGGAGCTGTTTTTT. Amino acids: CAWSSTGVETGELFF.

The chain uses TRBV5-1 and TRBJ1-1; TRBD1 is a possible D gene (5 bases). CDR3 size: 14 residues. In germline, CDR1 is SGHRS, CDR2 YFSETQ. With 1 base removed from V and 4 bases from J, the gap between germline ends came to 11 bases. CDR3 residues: CASSLSGGTTEAFF. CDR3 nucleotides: TGCGCCAGCAGCTTGTCCGGGGGAACCACTGAAGCTTTCTTT.

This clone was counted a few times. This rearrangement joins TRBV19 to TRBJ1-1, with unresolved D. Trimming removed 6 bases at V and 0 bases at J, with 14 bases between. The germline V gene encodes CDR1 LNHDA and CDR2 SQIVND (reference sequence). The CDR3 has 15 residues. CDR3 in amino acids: CASSLMDPLNTEAFF. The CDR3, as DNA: TGTGCCAGTAGCCTAATGGACCCATTGAACACTGAAGCTTTCTTT.

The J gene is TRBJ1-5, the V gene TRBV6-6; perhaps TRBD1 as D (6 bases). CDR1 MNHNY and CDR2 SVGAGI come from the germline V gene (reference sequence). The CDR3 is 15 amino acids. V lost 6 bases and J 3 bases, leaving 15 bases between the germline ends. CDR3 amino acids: CASSGQTRINQPQHF. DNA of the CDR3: TGTGCCAGCAGCGGACAGACCAGAATCAATCAGCCCCAGCATTTT.

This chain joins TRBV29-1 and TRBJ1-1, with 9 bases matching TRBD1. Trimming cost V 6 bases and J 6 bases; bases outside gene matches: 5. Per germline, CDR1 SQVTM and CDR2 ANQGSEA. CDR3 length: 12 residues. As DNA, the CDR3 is TGCAGCGTCAGACAGGGGGAGGCTGAAGCTTTCTTT. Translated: CSVRQGEAEAFF.

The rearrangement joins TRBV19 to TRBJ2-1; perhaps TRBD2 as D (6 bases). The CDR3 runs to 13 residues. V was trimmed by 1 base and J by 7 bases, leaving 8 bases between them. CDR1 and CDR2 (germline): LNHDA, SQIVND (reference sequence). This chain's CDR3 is CASSIGLENEQFF. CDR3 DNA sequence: TGTGCCAGTAGTATAGGACTAGAGAATGAGCAGTTCTTC.

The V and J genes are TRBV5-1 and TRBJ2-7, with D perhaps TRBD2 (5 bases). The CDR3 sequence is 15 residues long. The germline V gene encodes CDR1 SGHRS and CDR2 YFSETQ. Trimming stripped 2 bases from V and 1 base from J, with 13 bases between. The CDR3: CASSFLPEASYEQYF. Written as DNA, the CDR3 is TGCGCCAGCAGCTTTCTACCGGAGGCGTCCTACGAGCAGTACTTC.

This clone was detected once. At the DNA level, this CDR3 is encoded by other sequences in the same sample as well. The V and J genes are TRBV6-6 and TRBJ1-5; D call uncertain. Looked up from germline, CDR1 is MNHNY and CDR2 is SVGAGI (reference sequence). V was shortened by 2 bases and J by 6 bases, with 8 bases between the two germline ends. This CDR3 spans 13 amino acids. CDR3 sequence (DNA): TGTGCCAGCAGTTACAGGGAAGGTCAGCCCCAGCATTTT. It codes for CASSYREGQPQHF.

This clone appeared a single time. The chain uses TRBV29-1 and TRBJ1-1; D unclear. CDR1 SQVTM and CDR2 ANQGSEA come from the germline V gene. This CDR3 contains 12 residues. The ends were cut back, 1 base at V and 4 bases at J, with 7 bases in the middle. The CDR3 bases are TGCAGCGTTGAAGGTGGTCTCACTGAAGCTTTCTTT. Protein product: CSVEGGLTEAFF.

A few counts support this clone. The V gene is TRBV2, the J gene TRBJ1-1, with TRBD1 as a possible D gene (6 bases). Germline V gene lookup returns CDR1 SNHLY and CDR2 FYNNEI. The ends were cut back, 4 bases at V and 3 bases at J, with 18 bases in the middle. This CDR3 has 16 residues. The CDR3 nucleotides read TGTGCCAGCAGTGCGGACAGTTTGAGTTGGGACACTGAAGCTTTCTTT. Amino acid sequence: CASSADSLSWDTEAFF.

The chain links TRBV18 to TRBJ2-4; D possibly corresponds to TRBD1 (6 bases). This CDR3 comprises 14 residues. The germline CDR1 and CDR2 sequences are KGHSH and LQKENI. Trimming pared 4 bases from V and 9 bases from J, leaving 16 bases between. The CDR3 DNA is TGTGCCAGCTCACTGACAGGTGATTCGGGCATTCAGTACTTC. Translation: CASSLTGDSGIQYF.

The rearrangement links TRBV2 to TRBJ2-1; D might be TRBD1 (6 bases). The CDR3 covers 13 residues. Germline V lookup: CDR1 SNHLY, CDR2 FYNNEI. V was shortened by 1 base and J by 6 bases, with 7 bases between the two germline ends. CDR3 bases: TGTGCCAGCAGTGAAGGGACAGTCAATGAGCAGTTCTTC. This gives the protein CASSEGTVNEQFF.

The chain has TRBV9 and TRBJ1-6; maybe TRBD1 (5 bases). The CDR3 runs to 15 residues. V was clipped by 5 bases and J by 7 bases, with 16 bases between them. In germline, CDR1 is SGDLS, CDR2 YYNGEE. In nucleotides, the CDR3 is TGTGCCAGCAGTGAGACCGGGGCAAAAAATTCACCCCTCCACTTT. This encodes CASSETGAKNSPLHF.

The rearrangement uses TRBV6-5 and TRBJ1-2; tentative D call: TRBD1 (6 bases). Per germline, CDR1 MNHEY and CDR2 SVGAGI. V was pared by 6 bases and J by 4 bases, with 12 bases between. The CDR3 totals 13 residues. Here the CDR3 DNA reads TGTGCCAGCAGCTTACAGGGCACCTATGGCTACACCTTC. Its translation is CASSLQGTYGYTF.

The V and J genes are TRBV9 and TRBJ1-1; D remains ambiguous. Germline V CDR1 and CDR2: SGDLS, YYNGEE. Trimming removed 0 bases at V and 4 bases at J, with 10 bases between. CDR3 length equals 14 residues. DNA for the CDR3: TGTGCCAGCAGCGTAGGAGGGAGGGTCACTGAAGCTTTCTTT. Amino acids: CASSVGGRVTEAFF. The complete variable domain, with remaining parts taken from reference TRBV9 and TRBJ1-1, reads DSGVTQTPKHLITATGQRVTLRCSPRSGDLSVYWYQQSLDQGLQFLIQYYNGEERAKGNILERFSAQQFPDLHSELNLSSLELGDSALYFCASSVGGRVTEAFFGQGTRLTVV.

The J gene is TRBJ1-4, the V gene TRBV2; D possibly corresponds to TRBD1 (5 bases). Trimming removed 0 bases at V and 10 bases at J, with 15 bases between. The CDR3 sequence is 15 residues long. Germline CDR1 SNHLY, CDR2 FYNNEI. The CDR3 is CASSEAGHPGGKLFF. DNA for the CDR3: TGTGCCAGCAGTGAAGCAGGACACCCTGGAGGAAAACTGTTTTTT.

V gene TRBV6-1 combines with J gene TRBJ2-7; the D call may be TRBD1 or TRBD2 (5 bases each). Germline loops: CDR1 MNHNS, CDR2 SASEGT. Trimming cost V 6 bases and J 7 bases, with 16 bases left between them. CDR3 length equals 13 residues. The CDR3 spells CASRPEVWGEQYF. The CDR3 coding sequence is TGTGCCAGCAGGCCAGAGGTTTGGGGGGAGCAGTACTTC.

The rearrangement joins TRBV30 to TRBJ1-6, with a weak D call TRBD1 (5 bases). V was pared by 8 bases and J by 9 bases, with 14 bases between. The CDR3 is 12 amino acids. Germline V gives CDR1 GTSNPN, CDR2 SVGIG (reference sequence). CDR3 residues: CAQAGRLSPLHF. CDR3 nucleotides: TGTGCCCAGGCAGGGCGCCTTTCACCCCTCCACTTT.

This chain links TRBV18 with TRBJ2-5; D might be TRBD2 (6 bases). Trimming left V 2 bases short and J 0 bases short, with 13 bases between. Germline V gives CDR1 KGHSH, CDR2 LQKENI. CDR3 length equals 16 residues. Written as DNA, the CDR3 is TGTGCCAGCTCACCAGCTGGAGGAGGGAACCAAGAGACCCAGTACTTC. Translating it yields CASSPAGGGNQETQYF.

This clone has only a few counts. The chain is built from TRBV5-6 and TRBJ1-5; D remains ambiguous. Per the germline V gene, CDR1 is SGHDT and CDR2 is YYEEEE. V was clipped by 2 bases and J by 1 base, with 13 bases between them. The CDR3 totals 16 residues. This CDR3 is CASSFKGWRSNQPQHF. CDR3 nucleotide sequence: TGTGCCAGCAGCTTTAAAGGGTGGCGAAGCAATCAGCCCCAGCATTTT.

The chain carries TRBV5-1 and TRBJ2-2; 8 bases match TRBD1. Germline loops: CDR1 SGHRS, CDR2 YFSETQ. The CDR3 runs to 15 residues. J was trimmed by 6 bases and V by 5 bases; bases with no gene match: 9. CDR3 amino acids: CASSPGQGSPGELFF. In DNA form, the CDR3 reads TGCGCCAGCAGTCCTGGACAGGGCTCTCCCGGGGAGCTGTTTTTT.

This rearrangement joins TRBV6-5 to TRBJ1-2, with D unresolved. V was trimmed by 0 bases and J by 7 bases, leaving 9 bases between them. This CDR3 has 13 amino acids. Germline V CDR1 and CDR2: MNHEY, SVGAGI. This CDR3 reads CASSYSTWGGYTF. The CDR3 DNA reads TGTGCCAGCAGTTACTCGACGTGGGGTGGCTACACCTTC.